Presented here are 12 T cell receptor beta chains from one specimen sequenced in a study of blood T cell repertoires in COVID-19. Generated by immunoSEQ multiplex PCR, the TCRdb table keeps only in-frame clones and is missing some. The repertoire includes 200,000 to 250,000 clones, roughly 85% of them detected once, and more than 2% sits in the top ten. The sequenced sample consisted of peripheral blood. The receptors derive from a woman in her 70s with COVID-19, enrolled during active disease.

V gene TRBV7-2 combines with J gene TRBJ1-5; 9 bases are a match to TRBD1. CDR3 size: 14 residues. The junction had 4 bases not matched to a gene; V was cut back by 4 bases and J by 6 bases. Germline V gene sequence: CDR1 SGHTA, CDR2 FQGNSA. The CDR3 protein is CASSSDRGTQPQHF. The CDR3 coding sequence is TGTGCCAGCAGCTCGGACAGGGGAACTCAGCCCCAGCATTTT.

This clone was recorded once. The chain joins TRBV5-6 to TRBJ2-1, with 10 bases matching TRBD2. The germline V gene encodes CDR1 SGHDT and CDR2 YYEEEE. The length of the CDR3 is 15 residues. The ends lost 4 bases at V and 7 bases at J; junction bases unmatched: 8. The CDR3 region is CASSPTSGWGNEQFF. The CDR3 DNA follows: TGTGCCAGCAGCCCGACTAGCGGGTGGGGGAATGAGCAGTTCTTC. Full variable domain (outside the CDR3, taken from reference TRBV5-6 and TRBJ2-1): DAGVTQSPTHLIKTRGQQVTLRCSPKSGHDTVSWYQQALGQGPQFIFQYYEEEERQRGNFPDRFSGHQFPNYSSELNVNALLLGDSALYLCASSPTSGWGNEQFFGPGTRLTVL.

The chain is built from TRBV2 and TRBJ1-2; 8 bases match TRBD1. Germline CDR1 is SNHLY and CDR2 is FYNNEI. V gave up 5 bases and J gave up 6 bases; unmatched junction bases: 8. The CDR3 spans 14 residues. This CDR3 is CASSPDRGTNGYTF. In nucleotides, the CDR3 is TGTGCCAGCAGTCCCGACAGGGGTACGAATGGCTACACCTTC.

V and J are TRBV14 and TRBJ1-1, with D uncertain. Germline-derived CDR1 and CDR2 are SGHDN and FVKESK. Trimming stripped 0 bases from V and 5 bases from J, with 7 bases between. The CDR3 consists of 13 residues. The CDR3 sequence: CASSQEAGTEAFF. For the CDR3, the DNA is TGTGCCAGCAGCCAAGAGGCGGGTACTGAAGCTTTCTTT.

The rearrangement uses TRBV19 and TRBJ2-7, with 13 bases matching TRBD2. The CDR3 covers 17 residues. Germline CDR1 reads LNHDA; CDR2 reads SQIVND (reference sequence). Trimming removed 1 base from V and 0 bases from J; junction bases left unmatched: 3. The CDR3 bases are TGTGCCAGTAGTATAGGACTAGCGGGGGGCCGCTCCTACGAGCAGTACTTC. It specifies CASSIGLAGGRSYEQYF. Looking up the rest from reference TRBV19 and TRBJ2-7 gives the full variable domain: DGGITQSPKYLFRKEGQNVTLSCEQNLNHDAMYWYRQDPGQGLRLIYYSQIVNDFQKGDIAEGYSVSREKKESFPLTVTSAQKNPTAFYLCASSIGLAGGRSYEQYFGPGTRLTVT.

V is TRBV12-3 or TRBV12-4 and J is TRBJ1-1; D is ambiguous. The V gene lost 5 bases and the J gene lost 0 bases, with 7 bases spanning the gap. This CDR3 spans 13 amino acids. CDR3 nucleotide sequence: TGTGCCAGCAGTCTCTTAATGAACACTGAAGCTTTCTTT. Protein sequence: CASSLLMNTEAFF.

This chain uses TRBV11-3 with TRBJ2-1; D gene ambiguous. Germline V gene lookup returns CDR1 SGHNT and CDR2 YENEEA. The CDR3 extends over 12 amino acids. V was cut by 5 bases and J by 5 bases, with 7 bases left in between. This CDR3 reads CASSLIHNEQFF. DNA of the CDR3: TGTGCCAGCAGCCTAATCCACAATGAGCAGTTCTTC.

The V gene is TRBV9, the J gene TRBJ1-6, with D possibly being TRBD1 (6 bases). CDR3 length: 14 residues. CDR1 is SGDLS and CDR2 is YYNGEE in the germline V gene. V was pared by 4 bases and J by 10 bases, with 15 bases between. CDR3 sequence (DNA): TGTGCCAGCAGCCCAAGGGGGGGGGACTCACCCCTCCACTTT. As protein: CASSPRGGDSPLHF.

The chain employs TRBV5-1 and TRBJ1-6; the D gene is possibly TRBD1 (5 bases). The CDR3 has 15 amino acids. Trimming pared 4 bases from V and 5 bases from J, leaving 13 bases between. Per the germline V gene, CDR1 is SGHRS and CDR2 is YFSETQ. The CDR3 DNA is TGCGCCAGCAGCCCGAATCAGGGAAATAATTCACCCCTCCACTTT. This gives the protein CASSPNQGNNSPLHF.

In DNA form, the CDR3 reads TGCGCCAGCAGCCCACCGGGACTAGCGGGAGTCGATGAGCAGTTCTTC. It is translated as CASSPPGLAGVDEQFF. V is TRBV5-1 and J is TRBJ2-1; TRBD2 agrees at 14 bases. V trimming: 4 bases; J trimming: 8 bases; junction bases outside the gene matches: 8. Looked up from germline, CDR1 is SGHRS and CDR2 is YFSETQ. This CDR3 is 16 amino acids long.

The chain couples TRBV2 to TRBJ1-2; possibly TRBD1 for D (5 bases). The germline CDR1 and CDR2 sequences are SNHLY and FYNNEI. V dropped 7 bases and J dropped 8 bases, with 20 bases sitting between them. The CDR3 runs to 14 residues. Here the CDR3 DNA reads TGTGCCAGCACACCGGGTGGGGGGATGGGGGGCTACACCTTC. It translates to CASTPGGGMGGYTF.

In its sample, this clone was seen once. The chain couples TRBV29-1 to TRBJ1-1; D is ambiguous. The length of the CDR3 is 11 residues. CDR1 SQVTM and CDR2 ANQGSEA come from the germline V gene. The V end was cut by 5 bases, the J end by 6 bases, with 10 bases between. The CDR3 nucleotides are TGCAGCGTTCGGCGAGGAGCTGAAGCTTTCTTT. It encodes CSVRRGAEAFF.